Listed here is a single TCR beta chain. The J segment lost 2 bases and the V segment lost 2 bases, leaving 3 bases of the junction unmatched. From germline, CDR1 is MNHEY and CDR2 SVGAGI. The CDR3 length is 15 residues. This sample was taken from a study of T cell changes during pregnancy in multiple sclerosis. Method: immunoSEQ multiplex PCR; TCRdb's copy keeps in-frame clones and lacks some. The repertoire consists of some 54,000 clones, with roughly 93% occurring once and the leading ten covering roughly 1.8%. This sequence originates from a female donor with multiple sclerosis, enrolled in a pregnancy study. This specimen was peripheral blood, taken after pregnancy. The chain is built from TRBV6-5 and TRBJ2-3; 8 nucleotides align to TRBD2. The CDR3 spells CASSYGRGDTDTQYF. As DNA, the CDR3 is TGTGCCAGCAGTTACGGGCGGGGGGACACAGATACGCAGTATTTT.